This TCR beta chain was captured by sequencing in a study of blood T cell repertoires in COVID-19. Turning to the study itself: Specimens from acute and convalescent COVID-19 originated in the United States, Italy and Spain. Sample material is recorded as cDNA or gDNA derived from T cells, B-cell-depleted T cells, or PBMCs.

V was clipped by 10 bases and J by 4 bases, with 13 bases between them. The CDR3 covers 12 residues. In germline, CDR1 is SEHNR, CDR2 FQNEAQ (reference sequence). Here immunoSEQ multiplex PCR was the method, and the copy in TCRdb shows in-frame clones only, minus some. The sample lists roughly 160,000 clones; more than 85% were seen once. The source is a man aged 18 to 30 with acute or convalescent COVID-19. Source material: peripheral blood. The chain employs TRBV7-9 and TRBJ1-1; the D gene is possibly TRBD1 (6 bases). The chain's CDR3 is CATGRGFTEAFF. In nucleotides, the CDR3 is TGTGCCACCGGCAGGGGATTCACTGAAGCTTTCTTT.